Listed below are T cell receptor beta chains from one sample, sequenced in a study of T cell responses to AZD1222 COVID-19 vaccine. Sequencing used immunoSEQ multiplex PCR; TCRdb keeps in-frame clones, though not all of them. The sample carries around 44,000 clones, about 86% recorded once. The sequencing used peripheral blood, collected 28 days after the second AZD1222 dose. These receptors came from an adult who received the AZD1222 COVID-19 vaccine. Each CDR3 is given with its conserved first and last residue. The D gene is left open where the match is weak. Size is omitted from some rows. Given values are once, few, many or a class for expanded clones.

TRBJ2-7	TRBV6-6	.	TRBD1	CASTLTGSEQYF	TGTGCCAGCACCCTGACAGGGTCCGAGCAGTACTTC
TRBJ1-5	TRBV10-3	.	.	CAISGVSQANGQPQHF	TGTGCCATCAGTGGGGTTTCGCAGGCAAACGGTCAGCCCCAGCATTTT
TRBJ1-1	TRBV29-1	.	.	CSVVRSQRAEAFF	TGCAGCGTTGTTCGCAGCCAGAGGGCTGAAGCTTTCTTT
TRBJ2-3	TRBV7-2	.	TRBD2	CASSLGLSGATDTQYF	TGTGCCAGCAGCTTAGGCCTAAGCGGGGCCACAGATACGCAGTATTTT
TRBJ2-3	TRBV28	.	TRBD1	CASSSHRGDTQYF	TGTGCCAGCAGTTCGCACAGGGGAGATACGCAGTATTTT
TRBJ1-5	TRBV19	few	.	CASSIVGGSSNQPQHF	TGTGCCAGTAGTATAGTAGGAGGCAGTAGCAATCAGCCCCAGCATTTT
TRBJ2-2	TRBV2	.	TRBD2	CASRAGTSVTGELFF	TGTGCCAGCAGAGCCGGGACTAGCGTTACCGGGGAGCTGTTTTTT
TRBJ1-6	TRBV5-6	once	.	CASSLVGKRGNSPLHF	TGTGCCAGCAGCTTGGTGGGGAAACGCGGCAATTCACCCCTCCACTTT
TRBJ2-7	TRBV28	few	.	CASSLGYEQYF	TGTGCCAGCAGTTTAGGATACGAGCAGTACTTC
TRBJ2-5	TRBV5-6	.	.	CASSLWDSGSETQYF	TGTGCCAGCAGCTTGTGGGATAGCGGCTCGGAGACCCAGTACTTC
TRBJ2-1	TRBV7-3	.	TRBD1	CASSAPGTVYNEQFF	TGTGCCAGCAGCGCGCCAGGGACAGTCTACAATGAGCAGTTCTTC
TRBJ2-1	TRBV6-1	few	TRBD2	CASSEATSGSNEQFF	TGTGCCAGCAGTGAAGCGACTAGCGGGAGCAATGAGCAGTTCTTC
TRBJ2-7	TRBV30	.	.	CAWSRRDEQYF	TGTGCCTGGAGCAGGAGGGACGAGCAGTACTTC
TRBJ1-2	TRBV24-1	.	.	CATSDLAGTNTF	TGTGCCACCAGTGATTTGGCAGGGACGAACACCTTC
TRBJ2-2	TRBV5-6	.	.	CASSLPLDRSGGELFF	TGTGCCAGCAGCTTGCCACTAGACAGGTCGGGCGGGGAGCTGTTTTTT
TRBJ2-7	TRBV13	.	TRBD2	CASSAGTSGSQYF	TGTGCCAGCAGCGCCGGGACTAGCGGCTCTCAGTACTTC
TRBJ2-1	TRBV11-2	few	.	CASSLTDITYSYNEQFF	TGTGCCAGCAGCCTGACGGACATAACCTACTCCTACAATGAGCAGTTCTTC
TRBJ2-7	TRBV12-3/TRBV12-4	.	TRBD2	CASTPGTTGEQYF	TGTGCCAGCACCCCCGGGACTACGGGGGAGCAGTACTTC
TRBJ2-3	TRBV7-3	.	.	CASSLEDNTDTQYF	TGTGCCAGCAGCTTAGAGGACAACACAGATACGCAGTATTTT
TRBJ2-7	TRBV7-6	.	.	CASSPRTPTYEQYF	TGTGCCAGCAGCCCTAGGACACCCACCTACGAGCAGTACTTC
TRBJ2-3	TRBV19	.	.	CASRSTDTQYF	TGTGCCAGTCGGAGCACAGATACGCAGTATTTT
TRBJ2-2	TRBV7-3	.	.	CASSLSWETGELFF	TGTGCCAGCAGCTTATCGTGGGAGACCGGGGAGCTGTTTTTT